This entry lists 32 T cell receptor beta chains sequenced from one sample in a study of Tregs in tolerant kidney transplant recipients. Using immunoSEQ multiplex PCR, the repertoire was profiled, and TCRdb retains in-frame clones only, with some absent. This table has around 78,000 clones, roughly 90% appearing once. Sequencing was performed on Tregs from blood, taken before the transplant. The origin of the receptors is a human donor who received a combined kidney and bone marrow transplant.

The chain links TRBV7-9 to TRBJ2-3, with 14 positions matching TRBD2. The V gene end was trimmed by 4 bases and the J gene end by 2 bases; junction bases not matched to a gene: 8. Germline loops: CDR1 SEHNR, CDR2 FQNEAQ (reference sequence). The CDR3 is 18 residues long. The CDR3 nucleotides read TGTGCCAGCAGCTCCTGGGGACTAGCGGGAGCCGACACAGATACGCAGTATTTT. Translation gives CASSSWGLAGADTDTQYF.

The gene calls are TRBV7-9 and TRBJ1-2; D might be TRBD1 (5 bases). V was pared by 3 bases and J by 6 bases, with 11 bases between. The CDR3 is 13 residues long. Germline CDR1 SEHNR, CDR2 FQNEAQ (reference sequence). CDR3 DNA sequence: TGTGCCAGCAGCTTTAGAGGGGAGGATGGCTACACCTTC. Protein product: CASSFRGEDGYTF.

This clone was seen once. The V gene is TRBV18, the J gene TRBJ1-1; possible D gene TRBD1, 6 bases. V shed 3 bases and J shed 3 bases, with 14 bases lying between them. There are 15 residues in the CDR3. Germline CDR1 is KGHSH and CDR2 is LQKENI. The CDR3 loop is CASSPGTGQDTEAFF. DNA of the CDR3: TGTGCCAGCTCACCGGGCACGGGACAAGACACTGAAGCTTTCTTT.

The chain is built from TRBV6-1 and TRBJ2-3, with D tentatively TRBD2 (6 bases). The germline V gene has CDR1 MNHNS and CDR2 SASEGT. V was trimmed by 3 bases and J by 4 bases, leaving 14 bases between them. The CDR3 has 15 amino acids. CDR3 region: CASSDTSIAADTQYF. CDR3 nucleotide sequence: TGTGCCAGCAGTGACACTAGCATAGCGGCAGATACGCAGTATTTT.

This chain joins TRBV27 and TRBJ1-1; D is uncertain. V shed 2 bases and J shed 4 bases, with 17 bases lying between them. The CDR3 has 16 residues. Looked up from germline, CDR1 is MNHEY and CDR2 is SMNVEV (reference sequence). CDR3: CASSLTPALQGTEAFF. CDR3 bases: TGTGCCAGCAGTTTAACCCCAGCCTTACAAGGCACTGAAGCTTTCTTT.

In DNA, the CDR3 is TGTGCCAGCAGCCAAGTAACCACCCTCGGGGGGGCCAACGTCCTGACTTTC. Translated, it gives CASSQVTTLGGANVLTF. This chain uses TRBV4-2 with TRBJ2-6; D not certain. Germline CDR1 reads LGHNA; CDR2 reads YNFKEQ. This CDR3 region has 17 residues. Trimming shortened V by 1 base and J by 4 bases, and 14 bases separated the two germline ends.

The chain has TRBV9 and TRBJ1-6, with 7 nucleotides matching TRBD1. The CDR3 is 14 residues long. CDR1 is SGDLS and CDR2 is YYNGEE in the germline V gene. With V trimmed by 4 bases and J by 5 bases, 3 bases remained unmatched. The CDR3 spells CASSPGQNNSPLHF. CDR3 DNA: TGTGCCAGCAGCCCGGGACAGAATAATTCACCCCTCCACTTT. The full variable domain, its missing parts supplied by reference TRBV9 and TRBJ1-6, is DSGVTQTPKHLITATGQRVTLRCSPRSGDLSVYWYQQSLDQGLQFLIQYYNGEERAKGNILERFSAQQFPDLHSELNLSSLELGDSALYFCASSPGQNNSPLHFGNGTRLTVT.

The chain employs TRBV6-5 and TRBJ1-1, with 7 bases identical to TRBD1. Germline V gene sequence: CDR1 MNHEY, CDR2 SVGAGI. This CDR3 contains 15 residues. With 2 bases clipped from V and 6 bases from J, the junction kept 9 bases outside the gene matches. This CDR3 is CASSYRFEGAAEAFF. The CDR3 bases are TGTGCCAGCAGTTACCGCTTTGAGGGGGCAGCTGAAGCTTTCTTT.

The V and J genes are TRBV2 and TRBJ1-2, with a weak D call TRBD1 (5 bases). Germline lookup yields CDR1 SNHLY and CDR2 FYNNEI. This CDR3 has 13 residues. Trimming left V 4 bases short and J 10 bases short, with 16 bases between. CDR3 coding DNA: TGTGCCAGCAGTGGGGGGGGGAGGGCAGACTACACCTTC. As protein: CASSGGGRADYTF.

The genes are TRBV9 and TRBJ1-2, with 7 bases fitting TRBD1. Germline CDR1 SGDLS, CDR2 YYNGEE. V was clipped by 3 bases and J by 1 base; unmatched bases: 6. The CDR3 is 15 residues long. DNA for the CDR3: TGTGCCAGCAGCGGAGAGGACAGGATTAACTATGGCTACACCTTC. Translated: CASSGEDRINYGYTF. The full variable domain, in which reference TRBV9 and TRBJ1-2 provide the parts outside the CDR3, is DSGVTQTPKHLITATGQRVTLRCSPRSGDLSVYWYQQSLDQGLQFLIQYYNGEERAKGNILERFSAQQFPDLHSELNLSSLELGDSALYFCASSGEDRINYGYTFGSGTRLTVV.

CDR3 coding DNA: TGTGCCAGCAATAGGGTGAACACCGGGGAGCTGTTTTTT. Translating it yields CASNRVNTGELFF. The V gene is TRBV2, the J gene TRBJ2-2; no reliable D call. The CDR3 spans 13 residues. V gave up 7 bases and J gave up 1 base, with 7 bases separating them. Germline V gene data show CDR1 as SNHLY and CDR2 as FYNNEI.

This rearrangement joins TRBV10-3 to TRBJ2-2; D is unclear. V was shortened by 0 bases and J by 2 bases, with 4 bases between the two germline ends. CDR3 size: 14 residues. Looked up from germline, CDR1 is ENHRY and CDR2 is SYGVKD. CDR3 amino acids: CAISESLNTGELFF. The CDR3 DNA sequence: TGTGCCATCAGTGAGTCGCTTAACACCGGGGAGCTGTTTTTT.

This clone was found a few times. The chain couples TRBV5-6 to TRBJ2-3; TRBD1 is a possible D gene (6 bases). Per germline, CDR1 SGHDT and CDR2 YYEEEE. V was trimmed by 4 bases and J by 8 bases, leaving 26 bases between them. There are 17 residues in the CDR3. This CDR3 is CASSRHRDKDYGITQYF. DNA for the CDR3: TGTGCCAGCAGCCGGCACCGGGACAAAGATTACGGGATTACGCAGTATTTT.

The count of this clone is one. This chain links TRBV9 with TRBJ1-4; 8 bases map to TRBD1. The germline gives CDR1 SGDLS, CDR2 YYNGEE. The CDR3 extends over 15 amino acids. J lost 4 bases, V lost 4 bases, and 6 bases had no gene match. CDR3 sequence (DNA): TGTGCCAGCAGCCACGGACAGGGCCTTAATGAAAAACTGTTTTTT. It is translated as CASSHGQGLNEKLFF.

This chain uses TRBV2 with TRBJ1-1; D gene uncertain. The CDR3 length is 16 residues. V gave up 7 bases and J gave up 5 bases, with 23 bases separating them. CDR1 is SNHLY, CDR2 FYNNEI, per germline. The CDR3, as DNA: TGTGCCAGCACCGGAGGAAGGGTGGGGATAAGTACTGAAGCTTTCTTT. Protein product: CASTGGRVGISTEAFF.

The V call is TRBV11-2, the J call TRBJ1-2; no clear D. The germline gives CDR1 SGHAT, CDR2 FQNNGV. This CDR3 has 11 residues. Between the trimmed V and J ends, which lost 0 bases and 7 bases, there was a span of 3 bases. The CDR3 nucleotides read TGTGCCAGCAGCTTAGACCGTGGCTACACCTTC. Protein product: CASSLDRGYTF.

The V gene is TRBV5-4, the J gene TRBJ2-4; TRBD1 is a possible D gene (7 bases). The CDR3 length is 14 residues. The germline V and J ends were trimmed by 4 bases and 6 bases, with 14 bases remaining between them. CDR1 SGHNT and CDR2 YYREEE come from the germline V gene (reference sequence). The CDR3 is CASSGRQGGNIQYF. The CDR3 region has the DNA TGTGCCAGCAGCGGAAGACAGGGAGGAAACATTCAGTACTTC.

The rearrangement joins TRBV10-3 to TRBJ1-1; D not resolved. V lost 5 bases to trimming and J lost 8 bases, with 6 bases between them. The V gene's germline CDR1 is ENHRY and CDR2 SYGVKD. This CDR3 is 10 amino acids long. The CDR3 sequence: CAISTYEAFF. CDR3 nucleotides: TGTGCCATCAGTACCTACGAAGCTTTCTTT.

The chain joins TRBV30 to TRBJ2-7; 7 positions match TRBD2. The trim removed 0 bases at V and 6 bases at J, leaving 2 bases unmatched. This CDR3 spans 12 amino acids. Germline-derived CDR1 and CDR2 are GTSNPN and SVGIG (reference sequence). The CDR3 region is CAWSVSSGEQYF. In nucleotides, the CDR3 is TGTGCCTGGAGTGTATCTAGCGGCGAGCAGTACTTC.

This chain uses TRBV5-1 with TRBJ2-1; maybe TRBD2 (6 bases). CDR3 length: 18 residues. Deletions cut 0 bases from V and 3 bases from J, with 19 bases between. Germline V CDR1 and CDR2: SGHRS, YFSETQ. CDR3 nucleotides: TGCGCCAGCAGCTTGGCCCTCTCGGGAGTGGGCGGCTACAATGAGCAGTTCTTC. Amino acid sequence: CASSLALSGVGGYNEQFF.

This chain joins TRBV5-6 and TRBJ1-1; D is uncertain. The CDR3 loop spans 15 amino acids. Trimming removed 1 base at V and 1 base at J, with 11 bases between. From germline, CDR1 is SGHDT and CDR2 YYEEEE. The CDR3 spells CASSLRVNGNTEAFF. In DNA, the CDR3 is TGTGCCAGCAGCTTGAGGGTTAACGGGAACACTGAAGCTTTCTTT.

The V call is TRBV4-3, the J call TRBJ1-1; 7 bases align to TRBD1. Looked up from germline, CDR1 is LGHNA and CDR2 is YSLEER. Trimming cost V 0 bases and J 2 bases; bases outside gene matches: 9. This CDR3 has 17 residues. The CDR3 spells CASSQDKGGTANTEAFF. The CDR3, as DNA: TGCGCCAGCAGCCAAGATAAGGGGGGGACAGCAAACACTGAAGCTTTCTTT.

The chain links TRBV7-3 to TRBJ2-1, with 7 positions matching TRBD2. This CDR3 comprises 15 residues. Unmatched junction bases numbered 12, after V lost 5 bases and J lost 8 bases. Germline values: CDR1 SGHTA, CDR2 FQGTGA. CDR3 nucleotides: TGTGCCAGCAGCCTCCGATCGGGAGGTAGGGATGAGCAGTTCTTC. Its translation is CASSLRSGGRDEQFF.

This chain links TRBV7-9 with TRBJ2-5; TRBD1 or TRBD2 may be the D gene (6 bases each). The J call is doubtful: the DNA matches TRBJ2-7 better. The CDR3 consists of 15 residues. Germline CDR1 is SEHNR and CDR2 is FQNEAQ (reference sequence). The CDR3, as DNA: TGTGCCAGCAGCCCAGGACGCTGGGGGGCCGACGAGCAGTACTTC. Translating gives CASSPGRWGADEQYF.

The chain links TRBV9 to TRBJ2-2; D is undetermined. Germline CDR1 and CDR2: SGDLS and YYNGEE. V was pared by 6 bases and J by 4 bases, with 10 bases between. The CDR3 runs 13 residues. The chain's CDR3 is CASNGVGTGELFF. The CDR3, as DNA: TGTGCCAGCAACGGAGTGGGCACCGGGGAGCTGTTTTTT.

The CDR3 region has the DNA TGCGCCAGCAGAAGGGAGCGAGGGTACCAAGAGACCCAGTACTTC. Protein: CASRRERGYQETQYF. The gene calls are TRBV4-1 and TRBJ2-5, with a weak D call TRBD2 (5 bases). Trimming removed 6 bases at V and 0 bases at J, with 14 bases between. This CDR3 spans 15 amino acids. CDR1 is MGHRA, CDR2 YSYEKL, per germline.

In its sample, this clone was seen once. The V and J genes are TRBV28 and TRBJ2-6, with D possibly being TRBD1 or TRBD2 (5 bases each). V lost 5 bases to trimming and J lost 1 base, with 21 bases between them. CDR1 MDHEN and CDR2 SYDVKM come from the germline V gene. The CDR3 has 19 residues. The CDR3 region has the DNA TGTGCCAGCAGTCCACTCTTGGGGGAGCTAGGGTCTGGGGCCAACGTCCTGACTTTC. Residues: CASSPLLGELGSGANVLTF.

V usage is TRBV5-6 and J usage is TRBJ2-1; D perhaps matches TRBD2 (5 bases). CDR1 is SGHDT, CDR2 YYEEEE, per germline. Trimming cost V 0 bases and J 7 bases, with 11 bases left between them. The CDR3 is 14 amino acids. As DNA, the CDR3 is TGTGCCAGCAGCTTGGAGAGGCGCGGGAATGAGCAGTTCTTC. This sequence encodes CASSLERRGNEQFF.

The chain recombines TRBV5-5 with TRBJ2-7, with D perhaps assigned TRBD1 or TRBD2 (5 bases each). V dropped 4 bases and J dropped 4 bases, with 18 bases sitting between them. CDR3 length equals 15 residues. Germline CDR1 and CDR2: SGHKS and YYEKEE (reference sequence). Written as DNA, the CDR3 is TGTGCCAGCAGCCAGGATTTGGGACCAAGGTACGAGCAGTACTTC. Its protein product is CASSQDLGPRYEQYF.

The rearrangement uses TRBV5-6 and TRBJ2-4; no firm D call. V was pared by 0 bases and J by 7 bases, with 8 bases between. CDR3 size: 13 residues. Germline lookup yields CDR1 SGHDT and CDR2 YYEEEE. The CDR3 region has the DNA TGTGCCAGCAGCTTGGGAACACTGAACATTCAGTACTTC. Translation: CASSLGTLNIQYF. The variable domain in full, with the rest retrieved from reference TRBV5-6 and TRBJ2-4, is DAGVTQSPTHLIKTRGQQVTLRCSPKSGHDTVSWYQQALGQGPQFIFQYYEEEERQRGNFPDRFSGHQFPNYSSELNVNALLLGDSALYLCASSLGTLNIQYFGAGTRLSVL.

V is TRBV2 and J is TRBJ2-2; no firm D call. There are 12 residues in the CDR3. The germline CDR1 and CDR2 sequences are SNHLY and FYNNEI. Trimming shortened V by 8 bases and J by 8 bases, and 12 bases separated the two germline ends. This CDR3 is CASVNAAGELFF. CDR3 in DNA: TGTGCCAGCGTGAATGCGGCGGGGGAGCTGTTTTTT.

This clone came up once. This specimen includes other DNA sequences encoding the same CDR3. The chain employs TRBV7-9 and TRBJ2-3, with TRBD2 matching 10 bases. The CDR3 length is 14 residues. Germline CDR1 SEHNR, CDR2 FQNEAQ (reference sequence). V gave up 2 bases and J gave up 8 bases; unmatched junction bases: 4. Here the CDR3 reads CASSLLAGAGTQYF. In DNA, the CDR3 is TGTGCCAGCAGCTTACTAGCGGGAGCGGGTACGCAGTATTTT.